These T cell receptor beta chains were read from a single sample in a study of blood T cell repertoires in COVID-19. The assay was immunoSEQ multiplex PCR, and TCRdb's table has in-frame clones only and misses some. The data hold about 330,000 clones, with 88% observed a single time. The sequenced material came from PBMCs or T cells enriched from blood (not recorded which). The origin of the receptors is a man aged 25 to 45 who had recovered from COVID-19. Both conserved end residues are part of each CDR3. The order of the fields is clone size, D gene, J gene, V gene, CDR3 protein, CDR3 DNA. The D gene is left open where the match is weak. Size values are once, few and many counts, or a class for expanded clones, and some rows have none.

- | - | TRBJ2-6 | TRBV7-2 | CASSLAQRDNFWANVLTF | TGTGCCAGCAGCTTAGCCCAAAGAGACAACTTCTGGGCCAACGTCCTGACTTTC
- | TRBD1 | TRBJ1-5 | TRBV9 | CASSVQGQGLNQPQHF | TGTGCCAGCAGCGTACAAGGACAGGGGCTAAATCAGCCCCAGCATTTT
- | - | TRBJ2-2 | TRBV2 | CASKESGVATGELFF | TGTGCCAGCAAAGAATCAGGGGTGGCCACCGGGGAGCTGTTTTTT
- | TRBD1 | TRBJ1-2 | TRBV5-1 | CASSGDPGTGKYGYTF | TGCGCCAGCAGCGGGGACCCCGGGACAGGGAAATATGGCTACACCTTC
- | - | TRBJ2-5 | TRBV21-1 | CASSKTGGQETQYF | TGTGCCAGCAGCAAAACAGGGGGGCAAGAGACCCAGTACTTC
once | - | TRBJ1-1 | TRBV12-2 | CASRSGQGNTEAFF | TGTGCAAGTCGCTCGGGACAGGGGAACACTGAAGCTTTCTTT
- | TRBD1 | TRBJ1-2 | TRBV28 | CASGLPQDRGKGYTF | TGTGCCAGCGGACTACCCCAGGACAGGGGAAAAGGCTACACCTTC
- | TRBD1 | TRBJ2-7 | TRBV18 | CASSPLGQGSSYEQYF | TGTGCCAGCTCACCCCTAGGACAGGGAAGCTCCTACGAGCAGTACTTC
- | - | TRBJ1-1 | TRBV7-3 | CASSLSSESPEAFF | TGTGCCAGCAGCTTATCCTCAGAATCTCCTGAAGCTTTCTTT
- | - | TRBJ2-4 | TRBV14 | CASSQGLVRNIQYF | TGTGCCAGCAGCCAAGGACTAGTTCGTAACATTCAGTACTTC
- | TRBD1 | TRBJ1-4 | TRBV7-9 | CASSRGQDEKLFF | TGTGCCAGCAGCCGCGGACAGGATGAAAAACTGTTTTTT
- | - | TRBJ1-1 | TRBV12-3/TRBV12-4 | CASSFLLNTEAFF | TGTGCCAGCAGTTTCCTCTTGAACACTGAAGCTTTCTTT
- | TRBD2 | TRBJ2-1 | TRBV12-5 | CASGLVLGLAGGNEQFF | TGTGCTAGTGGTTTGGTATTAGGGCTAGCGGGGGGAAATGAGCAGTTCTTC
- | - | TRBJ1-2 | TRBV18 | CASSPAERGDYGYTF | TGTGCCAGCTCACCGGCTGAACGGGGAGACTATGGCTACACCTTC
- | - | TRBJ1-1 | TRBV28 | CASRISDRLNTEAFF | TGTGCCAGCAGGATTTCTGACAGGCTGAACACTGAAGCTTTCTTT
- | - | TRBJ2-7 | TRBV7-9 | CASSLGVWAPSYEQYF | TGTGCCAGCAGCTTAGGTGTTTGGGCACCCTCCTACGAGCAGTACTTC
- | - | TRBJ2-7 | TRBV5-1 | CASSMTASYEQYF | TGCGCCAGCAGTATGACAGCCTCCTACGAGCAGTACTTC
- | - | TRBJ1-4 | TRBV5-6 | CASSGGGTGEKLFF | TGTGCCAGCAGCGGGGGCGGTACGGGTGAAAAACTGTTTTTT
- | - | TRBJ1-5 | TRBV5-1 | CASSLGLEGNQPQHF | TGCGCCAGCAGCTTGGGGCTAGAAGGCAATCAGCCCCAGCATTTT
- | - | TRBJ2-5 | TRBV5-6 | CASSLAPGGETQYF | TGTGCCAGCAGCTTGGCGCCAGGGGGGGAGACCCAGTACTTC
- | TRBD1 | TRBJ2-6 | TRBV24-1 | CATSDATGGANVLTF | TGTGCCACCAGTGATGCGACAGGGGGGGCCAACGTCCTGACTTTC
- | - | TRBJ2-4 | TRBV9 | CASSVAGAGKDKNIQYF | TGTGCCAGCAGCGTAGCTGGGGCAGGGAAGGACAAAAACATTCAGTACTTC
- | TRBD1 | TRBJ2-1 | TRBV6-5 | CASSYSGQGSYNEQFF | TGTGCCAGCAGTTACTCGGGACAGGGGTCCTACAATGAGCAGTTCTTC